This T cell receptor beta chain was documented in a study of T cell repertoires in cytomegalovirus infection. Background on the study: Both a matching HLA type and CMV infection were indicated by public TCR beta signatures.

TCRdb fed the reads into MiXCR, producing one record per CDR3 protein. The sample yields around 310,000 distinct CDR3 sequences, roughly a sixth seen once. This clonotype was seen at least ten times. The sequenced sample was PBMCs. This TCR was sampled from a human donor in good health (CMV status not recorded). Some clones in this sample may be carry-over from other donors' samples.

This chain's CDR3 is CAISESREETQYF. DNA of the CDR3: TGTGCCATCAGTGAGTCCAGGGAAGAGACCCAGTACTTC. This sequence joins TRBV10-3 and TRBJ2-5, with a weak D call TRBD1 (5 bases). Germline V gives CDR1 ENHRY, CDR2 SYGVKD. There are 13 residues in the CDR3. V dropped 0 bases and J dropped 3 bases, with 5 bases sitting between them.